This T cell receptor (beta chain) was documented in a study of T cell responses to AZD1222 COVID-19 vaccine. Germline CDR1 and CDR2: SGHRS and YFSETQ. V lost 5 bases and J lost 1; bases outside the gene matches: 7. CDR3 length: 15 amino acids. Data came from immunoSEQ multiplex PCR; TCRdb stores just in-frame clones and leaves some out. Of 100,000 to 150,000 clones in the sample, 86% are singletons; the top ten hold approximately 15%. This TCR was recovered from an adult who received the AZD1222 COVID-19 vaccine. This chain uses TRBV5-1 with TRBJ2-3, with 7 bases aligning to TRBD1. Sample: peripheral blood, taken 28 days after the second AZD1222 dose. As DNA, the CDR3 is TGCGCCAGCAGATCGGGGACAGTGGGCACAGATACGCAGTATTTT. This translates into CASRSGTVGTDTQYF. The full variable domain, with the rest looked up from reference TRBV5-1 and TRBJ2-3, is KAGVTQTPRYLIKTRGQQVTLSCSPISGHRSVSWYQQTPGQGLQFLFEYFSETQRNKGNFPGRFSGRQFSNSRSEMNVSTLELGDSALYLCASRSGTVGTDTQYFGPGTRLTVL.